The rows below give T cell receptor beta chains drawn from one sample of a study of somatic mutations in cytotoxic T cells in rheumatoid arthritis. The table came from immunoSEQ multiplex PCR; TCRdb's copy has only in-frame clones and leaves some out. Found here are a few thousand clones, around four fifths of them singletons; the top ten hold around 46%. Input material: CD8+ T cells sorted from blood. Every receptor here comes from a woman aged 45-65 years with rheumatoid arthritis. CDR3s include the opening cysteine and the closing phenylalanine or tryptophan. A D gene is named only where the DNA matches it firmly. A clone size is listed for some rows: how often the clone was seen (once, few, many), or a class if it is expanded.

d_call	j_call	v_call	clone_size	cdr3_aa	cdr3_nt
TRBD2	TRBJ2-2	TRBV30	.	CASGLAGGEAGELFF	TGTGCCTCGGGACTAGCGGGAGGAGAGGCCGGGGAGCTGTTTTTT
TRBD2	TRBJ2-1	TRBV15	.	CATSRGLAGEQFF	TGTGCCACCAGCAGGGGACTAGCGGGTGAGCAGTTCTTC
.	TRBJ2-2	TRBV7-9	few	CASSQVTANTGELFF	TGTGCCAGCAGCCAAGTCACAGCGAACACCGGGGAGCTGTTTTTT
TRBD2	TRBJ2-1	TRBV30	.	CAWSFKRELNEQFF	TGTGCCTGGAGTTTCAAGCGGGAGTTGAATGAGCAGTTCTTC
.	TRBJ2-5	TRBV7-8	.	CASSLTNTGTYETQYF	TGTGCCAGCAGCTTAACCAATACCGGGACATATGAGACCCAGTACTTC
.	TRBJ2-7	TRBV28	.	CASMQYTGPYEQYF	TGTGCCAGCATGCAATATACAGGGCCCTACGAGCAGTACTTC
.	TRBJ2-7	TRBV6-5	.	CASILGGTDEQYF	TGTGCCAGCATCTTAGGGGGTACGGACGAGCAGTACTTC
.	TRBJ1-1	TRBV6-1	.	CASRLLFTEAFF	TGTGCCAGCAGGCTACTTTTTACTGAAGCTTTCTTT
TRBD1	TRBJ1-2	TRBV7-6	.	CASSLEETGGDGYTF	TGTGCCAGCAGCTTAGAAGAGACAGGGGGCGATGGCTACACCTTC
TRBD1	TRBJ1-2	TRBV27	.	CASGQGLYYGYTF	TGTGCCAGTGGACAGGGGCTCTACTATGGCTACACCTTC
TRBD2	TRBJ2-3	TRBV9	.	CASSSGGLAADTQYF	TGTGCCAGCAGCTCAGGGGGACTAGCGGCAGATACGCAGTATTTT
TRBD2	TRBJ2-7	TRBV6-8	.	CASSSQRGAYEQYF	TGTGCCAGCAGTTCCCAGCGGGGGGCCTACGAGCAGTACTTC
.	TRBJ2-1	TRBV4-1	.	CASSQAGNEQFF	TGCGCCAGCAGCCAAGCAGGGAATGAGCAGTTCTTC
TRBD2	TRBJ2-7	TRBV7-6	.	CASSLGGGGDYEQYF	TGTGCCAGCAGCTTAGGGGGGGGAGGGGATTACGAGCAGTACTTC
.	TRBJ2-7	TRBV30	.	CAWEGAGSYEQYF	TGTGCCTGGGAGGGGGCGGGGTCCTACGAGCAGTACTTC
TRBD2	TRBJ2-5	TRBV27	.	CASRTRGGRAQETQYF	TGTGCCAGCCGAACCAGAGGCGGGAGGGCCCAAGAGACCCAGTACTTC
TRBD2	TRBJ2-3	TRBV11-2	few	CASSLDPSLAGGPDTQYF	TGTGCCAGCAGCTTAGATCCCTCACTAGCGGGGGGGCCAGATACGCAGTATTTT